Sequencing of this T cell receptor (beta chain) was carried out in a study of shared clonotypes between healthy human individuals. The genomic DNA of each subset was split evenly across several immunoSEQ plates. Assay: immunoSEQ multiplex PCR; the TCRdb copy retains only in-frame clones and omits some. Of 2 million to 2.5 million clones in the sample, more than 80% were seen once. Study-wide points: Researchers found naive subsets generally carried larger estimated richness than memory subsets. The study found lower generation probabilities in non-shared clonotypes than in those shared by all four donors.

Comments on this clone: The antigen is unknown. Other nucleotide sequences in the sample specify the same CDR3.

Germline lookup yields CDR1 KGHSH and CDR2 LQKENI. The CDR3 has 15 amino acids. V trimming: 6 bases; J trimming: 2 bases; junction bases outside the gene matches: 6. The chain couples TRBV18 to TRBJ1-5; TRBD1 matches at 8 bases. The source of this sequence is a man younger than 35 in good health. Some clones in this sample may be carry-over from other donors' samples. The sample consisted of naive CD4+ T cells from PBMCs. Specified subset: CD45RA+ positively selected. The DNA for the CDR3 is TGTGCCAGCTCGCTTACAGGGGGTGGCAATCAGCCCCAGCATTTT. Translated, it gives CASSLTGGGNQPQHF. The full variable domain, its missing parts supplied by reference TRBV18 and TRBJ1-5, is NAGVMQNPRHLVRRRGQEARLRCSPMKGHSHVYWYRQLPEEGLKFMVYLQKENIIDESGMPKERFSAEFPKEGPSILRIQQVVRGDSAAYFCASSLTGGGNQPQHFGDGTRLSIL.